These T cell receptor beta chains were read from a single sample in a study of molecular identifiers for immune sequencing clone quantification. TCRdb re-called the PCR reads with MiXCR, one entry per CDR3 protein. The sample contains around 470,000 distinct CDR3 sequences, about a fifth of which appear only once. Sequencing was performed on naive CD8+ T cells from blood, with Jurkat cell RNA spiked in. The receptor source for this set is a human donor in good health. Some libraries in this study had Jurkat cell RNA spiked in. Each CDR3 is given with its conserved first and last residue. D genes are given only for firm matches. Some rows have no size entry. The others give once, few or many, or a class for an expanded clone.

V gene	CDR3 length	D gene	clone size	J gene	CDR3 DNA	CDR3 protein
TRBV20-1	15	TRBD1	few	TRBJ2-7	TGCAGTGCTACCCCGGCAGGGGGCCCAACCTACGAGCAGTACTTC	CSATPAGGPTYEQYF
TRBV3-1	14	TRBD1	many	TRBJ2-7	TGTGCCAGCAGCGCGACCGGACAGGGGTACGAGCAGTACTTC	CASSATGQGYEQYF
TRBV29-1	14	TRBD2	few	TRBJ2-7	TGCAGCGTTGAAAAGGCGGGAGCGTCCTACGAGCAGTACTTC	CSVEKAGASYEQYF
TRBV12-3/TRBV12-4	13	TRBD1	NA	TRBJ1-1	TGTGCCAGCAGGGGACAGTGGGTTACTGAAGCTTTCTTT	CASRGQWVTEAFF
TRBV27	15	NA	NA	TRBJ2-5	TGTGCCAGCAGTTTATCGTTAGGGATCCAAGAGACCCAGTACTTC	CASSLSLGIQETQYF
TRBV6-1	18	TRBD1	NA	TRBJ1-5	TGTGCCAGCAGTGAAGCGGGACAGGGGGCCTATAGCAATCAGCCCCAGCATTTT	CASSEAGQGAYSNQPQHF
TRBV19	13	NA	few	TRBJ2-1	TGTGCCAGTAGTAGTCCCGTCTACAATGAGCAGTTCTTC	CASSSPVYNEQFF
TRBV6-5	14	NA	NA	TRBJ1-5	TGTGCCAGCAGCCGTCTGGGACAAAATCAGCCCCAGCATTTT	CASSRLGQNQPQHF
TRBV29-1	16	TRBD2	NA	TRBJ2-1	TGCAGCGTTGGCGGACTAGCGGGAGGACCCAACAATGAGCAGTTCTTC	CSVGGLAGGPNNEQFF
TRBV5-4	14	NA	many	TRBJ1-1	TGTGCCAGCAGCTTGGACAGCGAGAACACTGAAGCTTTCTTT	CASSLDSENTEAFF
TRBV2	14	NA	NA	TRBJ1-1	TGTGCGATCCCAGTGGAAAGCATGGACACTGAAGCTTTCTTT	CAIPVESMDTEAFF
TRBV7-9	16	NA	many	TRBJ1-3	TGTGCCAGCACTCATTTTGTCGGAATCTCTGGAAACACCATATATTTT	CASTHFVGISGNTIYF
TRBV6-5	15	TRBD1	many	TRBJ2-7	TGTGCCAGCACCGGAGGACAGGGGACTTCCTACGAGCAGTACTTC	CASTGGQGTSYEQYF
TRBV7-3	15	NA	NA	TRBJ2-3	TGTGCCGGCAGCTTCGGTACTACCAACACAGATACGCAGTATTTT	CAGSFGTTNTDTQYF
TRBV19	14	NA	NA	TRBJ2-2	TGTGCCAGTGCCTGGACAGGAGGGTCCGGGGAGCTGTTTTTT	CASAWTGGSGELFF
TRBV4-1	16	NA	many	TRBJ2-5	TGCGCCAGCAGCCAAGTCCCAGGGGTCGGTCAAGAGACCCAGTACTTC	CASSQVPGVGQETQYF
TRBV7-9	15	NA	few	TRBJ1-2	TGTGCCAGCAGCTTAGGAAGGGACAAAAACTATGGCTACACCTTC	CASSLGRDKNYGYTF